This T cell receptor beta chain was sequenced for a study of lymphopenia after photon versus proton radiotherapy. Regarding the study as a whole: Relative stability marked proton patients; photon patients lost diversity and naive cells. Only patients who died were analyzed for survival; proton advantage is unproven. Post-nadir diversity loss with photons came from oligoclonal expansion, particularly CD8+ Temra cells.

Germline CDR1 reads SGHNT; CDR2 reads YENEEA. V trimming: 5 bases; J trimming: 9 bases; junction bases outside the gene matches: 14. The CDR3 consists of 15 residues. Only in-frame clones appear in the TCRdb table, and some are missing; sequencing was by immunoSEQ multiplex PCR. The sample contains 40,000 to 45,000 clones, around four fifths of which appear only once. To note about this clone: Its antigen is still unknown.

The clonotype comes from a woman aged 65 to 85 with pancreatic cancer. The rearrangement links TRBV11-3 to TRBJ2-3, with 7 bases fitting TRBD2. Here the sequenced sample was peripheral blood, taken from a patient treated with proton-based radiotherapy. CDR3 coding DNA: TGTGCCAGCAGCCCGGCGGGGGAAGCACCCCAGACGCAGTATTTT. This encodes CASSPAGEAPQTQYF.